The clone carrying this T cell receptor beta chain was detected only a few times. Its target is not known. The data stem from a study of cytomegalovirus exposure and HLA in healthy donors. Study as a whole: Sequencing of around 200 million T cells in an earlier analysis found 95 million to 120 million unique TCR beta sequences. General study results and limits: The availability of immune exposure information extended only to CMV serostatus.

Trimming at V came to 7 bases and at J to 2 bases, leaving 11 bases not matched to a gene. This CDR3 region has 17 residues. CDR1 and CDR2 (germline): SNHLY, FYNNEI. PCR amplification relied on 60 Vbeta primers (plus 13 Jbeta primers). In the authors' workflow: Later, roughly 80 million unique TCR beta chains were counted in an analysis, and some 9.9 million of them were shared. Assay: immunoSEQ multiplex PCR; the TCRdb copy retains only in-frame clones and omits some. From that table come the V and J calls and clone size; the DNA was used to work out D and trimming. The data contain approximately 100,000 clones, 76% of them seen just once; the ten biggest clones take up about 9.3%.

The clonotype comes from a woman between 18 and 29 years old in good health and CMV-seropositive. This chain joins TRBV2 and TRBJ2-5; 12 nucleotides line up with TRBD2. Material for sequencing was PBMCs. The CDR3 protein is CASTTWSGTSGQETQYF. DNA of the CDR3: TGTGCCAGCACTACATGGAGTGGGACTAGCGGGCAAGAGACCCAGTACTTC. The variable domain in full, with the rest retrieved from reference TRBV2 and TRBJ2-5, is EPEVTQTPSHQVTQMGQEVILRCVPISNHLYFYWYRQILGQKVEFLVSFYNNEISEKSEIFDDQFSVERPDGSNFTLKIRSTKLEDSAMYFCASTTWSGTSGQETQYFGPGTRLLVL.